This T cell receptor beta chain derives from a study of T cell responses to AZD1222 COVID-19 vaccine (dated by TCRdb to the early 2020s). At the level of the whole study: AZD1222 recipients given second doses at about 4 weeks or at about 12 weeks were pooled, since spike-specific TCR depth and breadth were not found to differ between the two schedules. Enrollment into the trials was organized by age into subgroups of 18-55, 56-69 and 70-plus years, and those subgroups contained approximately 160, 26 and 62 TCR-sequenced participants, respectively. A total of 230 to 250 trial participants underwent TCR sequencing, of whom around 200 received two doses of AZD1222 and about 25 received two doses of the MenACWY control vaccine. The paper as a whole reports these results and caveats: Because no samples from the day 14 peak response were available, repertoires could be characterized only after the peak T cell response. After two AZD1222 doses, spike-specific TCR breadth and depth were significantly higher than at day 0 and than in MenACWY recipients. Most participants were white British and females outnumbered males, and the authors suggested that clonal diversity may have been underestimated. Conclusions about previously exposed vaccinees are limited because only five or six AZD1222 recipients were SARS-CoV-2 seropositive at baseline. The whole spike protein was spanned by vaccine-associated CD4 TCRs, and dominant responses were seen in regions 160-218 and 743-854. Reportedly, close to half of the unique spike-specific TCRs recognized epitopes lying outside the regions that are mutated in the B.1.351 and B.1.1.7 variants. In the small 56-69-year group, the increase in depth fell short of significance, most likely because of low power.

The time point label for this specimen denotes: baseline before first vaccination. Samples from vaccinated people were obtained from the UK trials COV001 and COV002, which included a single-blind randomized controlled phase 2/3 trial of AZD1222 (ChAdOx1 nCoV-19) in healthy adults. For TCRbeta chain sequencing, PBMC samples from trial participants were taken at day 0 and at day 28 after the second dose. Worth noting for this clone: Its antigen has not been determined. Per-nucleotide qualities are absent, and no much larger clonotype sits a single base away.

Including cysteine and phenylalanine, the CDR3 has 15 amino acids. The retained sequence is limited to the CDR3, 45 bases, with the frame set at the first base. Trimming removed 6 bases from V and 2 bases from J; the gene matches leave 1 base unexplained. Sequences MNHEY (CDR1) and SVGAGI (CDR2) are obtained from the germline V gene. The CDR3 regions of human TCRbeta chains were analyzed by immunosequencing. As for the authors' bioinformatics: Repertoire TCRs were checked for matches against a reference library of SARS-CoV-2-specific TCRs that had been generated using the MIRA antigen-specificity platform. Breadth was defined as the fraction of unique TCRs that were SARS-CoV-2-associated. Depth was defined as the fraction of total T cells that were SARS-CoV-2-associated. Using the MIRA data, every spike-specific TCR was mapped to the spike region that the TCR reacted to and assigned to either a CD4 or a CD8 class. Log10-transformed breadth and depth values were compared by one-way ANOVA with Sidak's multiple comparisons tests. The source is immuneACCESS, and TCRdb retained only in-frame sequences with V and J called. Part of the clones is not carried over; for the studies checked, unresolved V genes explain less than half of this, and the remainder is unexplained. The V and J calls and clone size were taken over from that table, and D and trimming were inferred from the DNA. This sample holds approximately 110,000 clones; approximately 91% were observed only once. The ten biggest clones cover 7.5% of the sample.

The rearrangement joined TRBV6-5 to TRBJ2-6; TRBD1 agrees with 10 junctional bases. This receptor was taken from an adult in good health. The starting material was peripheral blood, obtained on day 0 of AZD1222 vaccination. The DNA sequence is TGTGCCAGCAGGACAGGGGGCGCTGGGGCCAACGTCCTGACTTTC. The encoded protein is CASRTGGAGANVLTF.